The rows below give T cell receptor beta chains drawn from one sample of a study of OX40 agonist ivuxolimab in advanced cancers. Assay used: immunoSEQ multiplex PCR; TCRdb lists only in-frame clones, some missing. The table records about 54,000 clones, approximately 90% of them present only once. The material sequenced was CD4+ or CD8+ T cells sorted from blood, taken in a trial of the OX40 agonist ivuxolimab. Source of these receptors: an adult with an advanced solid tumor such as melanoma, head and neck, liver or kidney cancer. Both conserved end residues are part of each CDR3. The D gene is left open where the match is weak. Clone size is shown for a subset of rows, as once, few, many or a class of expanded clone.

D gene	clone size	V gene	J gene	CDR3 protein	CDR3 DNA
TRBD2	.	TRBV27	TRBJ2-1	CASWGLAKTYNEQFF	TGTGCCAGCTGGGGACTAGCGAAAACCTACAATGAGCAGTTCTTC
TRBD1	few	TRBV10-3	TRBJ1-2	CATDPGTAGSNYGYTF	TGTGCCACCGATCCCGGGACAGCAGGCTCTAACTATGGCTACACCTTC
.	.	TRBV7-3	TRBJ1-1	CASSYTAGLNTEAFF	TGTGCCAGCAGCTATACAGCGGGCCTGAACACTGAAGCTTTCTTT
.	once	TRBV9	TRBJ1-2	CASSVGRRLDYGYTF	TGTGCCAGCAGCGTAGGACGGCGACTAGACTATGGCTACACCTTC
.	few	TRBV6-5	TRBJ2-7	CASSYGQGGAYEQYF	TGTGCCAGCAGTTACGGGCAGGGGGGGGCCTACGAGCAGTACTTC
.	once	TRBV7-9	TRBJ1-5	CASSFGGANQPQHF	TGTGCCAGCAGCTTTGGAGGGGCCAATCAGCCCCAGCATTTT
TRBD2	.	TRBV19	TRBJ2-3	CASSELLAGVRDTQYF	TGTGCCAGTAGTGAACTCTTAGCGGGAGTTAGGGATACGCAGTATTTT
.	.	TRBV6-1	TRBJ1-1	CASRESPYTEAFF	TGTGCCAGCAGAGAATCACCTTACACTGAAGCTTTCTTT
.	.	TRBV7-2	TRBJ2-2	CASTRGNFHPGELFF	TGTGCCAGCACCAGGGGAAATTTCCATCCCGGGGAGCTGTTTTTT
.	.	TRBV5-5	TRBJ2-1	CASSLARGNEQFF	TGTGCCAGCAGCTTGGCCCGGGGGAATGAGCAGTTCTTC
.	.	TRBV2	TRBJ2-1	CASMFDLASYNEQFF	TGTGCCAGCATGTTCGACCTGGCTTCCTACAATGAGCAGTTCTTC
.	.	TRBV4-2	TRBJ2-2	CASSQEARTGELFF	TGTGCCAGCAGCCAAGAGGCCCGAACCGGGGAGCTGTTTTTT
.	.	TRBV9	TRBJ2-3	CASSVREGPSSTDTQYF	TGTGCCAGCAGCGTACGTGAGGGGCCTAGTAGCACAGATACGCAGTATTTT
.	.	TRBV4-3	TRBJ1-1	CASSPGRGGEAFF	TGCGCCAGCAGCCCGGGGAGGGGCGGGGAAGCTTTCTTT
.	.	TRBV19	TRBJ1-5	CASRSGNQPQHF	TGTGCCAGTAGGAGTGGCAATCAGCCCCAGCATTTT
TRBD2	.	TRBV4-2	TRBJ2-3	CASSQTSGGPTDTQYF	TGTGCCAGCAGCCAGACTAGCGGGGGGCCCACAGATACGCAGTATTTT
.	.	TRBV19	TRBJ1-2	CASSPGTPFYTF	TGTGCCAGTAGCCCCGGGACACCGTTCTACACCTTC
TRBD1	.	TRBV2	TRBJ1-1	CASSEAGQGTEAFF	TGTGCCAGCAGTGAAGCCGGACAGGGCACTGAAGCTTTCTTT
.	.	TRBV27	TRBJ2-3	CASSPSGDTDTQYF	TGTGCCAGCAGCCCCTCGGGAGACACAGATACGCAGTATTTT
.	once	TRBV11-1	TRBJ2-1	CASSTDFIAGNEQFF	TGTGCCAGCAGCACGGACTTCATTGCGGGGAATGAGCAGTTCTTC
.	.	TRBV7-8	TRBJ2-7	CASSLSGGGNEQYF	TGTGCCAGCAGCTTGTCTGGGGGAGGAAACGAGCAGTACTTC
.	.	TRBV4-3	TRBJ1-5	CASSQDVQRNQPQHF	TGCGCCAGCAGCCAAGATGTACAGCGAAATCAGCCCCAGCATTTT
.	.	TRBV6-1	TRBJ1-4	CASSEWSGLSGEKLFF	TGTGCCAGCAGTGAATGGTCTGGCCTCTCTGGGGAAAAACTGTTTTTT
.	.	TRBV6-1	TRBJ1-1	CASSVGGTEAFF	TGTGCCAGCAGTGTAGGGGGCACTGAAGCTTTCTTT
.	.	TRBV19	TRBJ1-5	CASSIVGDTNQPQHF	TGTGCCAGTAGTATAGTAGGGGACACCAATCAGCCCCAGCATTTT
.	.	TRBV27	TRBJ1-5	CASGFVQPQHF	TGTGCCAGCGGTTTTGTACAGCCCCAGCATTTT
.	.	TRBV29-1	TRBJ1-1	CSVEVTEAFF	TGCAGCGTTGAGGTGACTGAAGCTTTCTTT
.	.	TRBV5-5	TRBJ1-1	CASSLGVESEAFF	TGTGCCAGCAGCTTAGGGGTTGAATCTGAAGCTTTCTTT
.	.	TRBV4-1	TRBJ1-5	CASRDIDGGQPQHF	TGCGCCAGCAGAGACATAGACGGGGGTCAGCCCCAGCATTTT
.	few	TRBV7-2	TRBJ2-1	CASSLIGGSSYNEQFF	TGTGCCAGCAGCTTAATTGGGGGGAGCTCCTACAATGAGCAGTTCTTC
.	.	TRBV30	TRBJ1-5	CAWSVRGLSQPQHF	TGTGCCTGGAGTGTACGGGGGCTAAGTCAGCCCCAGCATTTT
.	.	TRBV6-5	TRBJ2-7	CASSYSGTTIPLEQYF	TGTGCCAGCAGTTACAGCGGGACAACAATCCCCCTCGAGCAGTACTTC
TRBD2	.	TRBV4-3	TRBJ2-7	CASSQGLAGEGYEQYF	TGCGCCAGCAGCCAAGGACTAGCGGGAGAGGGGTACGAGCAGTACTTC
TRBD1	.	TRBV6-1	TRBJ2-7	CASMVTGSYEQYF	TGTGCCAGCATGGTGACAGGGTCCTACGAGCAGTACTTC
.	.	TRBV4-3	TRBJ2-7	CASSQDFAAYEQYF	TGCGCCAGCAGCCAAGATTTTGCAGCCTACGAGCAGTACTTC
.	.	TRBV7-3	TRBJ1-1	CASSPIPGTENTEAFF	TGTGCCAGCAGCCCCATTCCCGGGACTGAGAACACTGAAGCTTTCTTT
.	.	TRBV7-9	TRBJ1-2	CASSPPGTNYGYTF	TGTGCCAGCAGTCCTCCGGGGACTAACTATGGCTACACCTTC
.	.	TRBV4-3	TRBJ2-7	CASSQGVYTQFGSYEQYF	TGCGCCAGCAGCCAAGGCGTATACACCCAGTTTGGATCCTACGAGCAGTACTTC
.	.	TRBV19	TRBJ2-2	CASRDPNTGELFF	TGTGCCTCCCGGGACCCCAACACCGGGGAGCTGTTTTTT
.	.	TRBV19	TRBJ1-5	CASSMGGRSNQPQHF	TGTGCCAGTAGTATGGGGGGAAGGAGCAATCAGCCCCAGCATTTT
TRBD1	.	TRBV30	TRBJ2-5	CAWRSEEGAVTQYF	TGTGCCTGGAGGTCTGAAGAGGGGGCCGTGACCCAGTACTTC
.	.	TRBV6-5	TRBJ2-5	CASSLDGGYSETQYF	TGTGCCAGCAGCCTCGACGGGGGTTATTCTGAGACCCAGTACTTC
.	.	TRBV5-1	TRBJ1-1	CASSQGGNTEAFF	TGCGCCAGCAGCCAGGGAGGGAACACTGAAGCTTTCTTT
.	.	TRBV2	TRBJ1-5	CASSEFPDSWGNQPQHF	TGTGCCAGCAGTGAATTTCCGGACAGTTGGGGCAATCAGCCCCAGCATTTT
TRBD1	.	TRBV4-2	TRBJ1-6	CASSHPGTGDNSPLHF	TGTGCCAGCAGCCACCCAGGGACAGGGGATAATTCACCCCTCCACTTT
.	.	TRBV5-5	TRBJ1-2	CASSSRTGYGYTF	TGTGCCAGCAGCTCCCGGACGGGATATGGCTACACCTTC
.	once	TRBV10-3	TRBJ1-5	CAISDGISQPQHF	TGTGCCATCAGTGACGGGATTTCTCAGCCCCAGCATTTT
TRBD2	.	TRBV5-4	TRBJ2-7	CASSDSGNPLGLYEQYF	TGTGCCAGCAGTGACAGCGGGAATCCTTTGGGGCTCTACGAGCAGTACTTC
.	once	TRBV4-3	TRBJ1-1	CASSTRRGAEAFF	TGCGCCAGCAGCACCCGTAGGGGGGCTGAAGCTTTCTTT
.	.	TRBV10-3	TRBJ2-7	CAISGISGAYEQYF	TGTGCCATCAGTGGGATTAGCGGAGCCTACGAGCAGTACTTC
.	.	TRBV7-9	TRBJ2-7	CASSPPDRPYEQYF	TGTGCCAGCAGTCCCCCGGACAGACCCTACGAGCAGTACTTC
.	.	TRBV6-1	TRBJ2-7	CASSQRGVYEQYF	TGTGCCAGCAGTCAGAGGGGAGTTTACGAGCAGTACTTC
.	.	TRBV30	TRBJ2-2	CAWSVLGGELFF	TGTGCCTGGAGTGTATTAGGCGGGGAGCTGTTTTTT
.	.	TRBV5-6	TRBJ2-2	CASSSLGEDTGELFF	TGTGCCAGCAGCTCCCTCGGGGAGGACACCGGGGAGCTGTTTTTT